These 14 T cell receptor beta chains were sequenced from one sample in a study of identical twins (dated by TCRdb to about 2016). The protocol used for the library was 5' RACE. The sequencer was an Illumina HiSeq 2000. TCRdb itself trimmed the public reads at Q25 with fastp, ran MiXCR and retained productive beta chains. One record per CDR3 amino acid sequence lists the most common genes and DNA. The sample yields some 900,000 distinct CDR3 sequences; 10% to 15% were counted once. 1.5% to 2% of the sample is taken by the ten largest. These same data were also listed under a study on yellow fever vaccine responses in identical twins.

The specimen sequenced was PBMCs. These receptors were obtained from a woman aged 18-29 years in good health.

This clonotype has more than one count but fewer than ten. The rearrangement joins TRBV6-5 to TRBJ1-2, with D unresolved. Germline CDR1 reads MNHEY; CDR2 reads SVGAGI. The CDR3 is made up of 12 amino acids. Trimming took off 7 bases at V and 8 bases at J, with 14 bases between the two ends. CDR3 amino acids: CASTERRGGYTF. Here the CDR3 DNA reads TGTGCCAGCACCGAGCGTCGTGGGGGCTACACCTTC.

This chain uses TRBV6-1 with TRBJ2-5; D gene unclear. Looked up from germline, CDR1 is MNHNS and CDR2 is SASEGT. The CDR3 is made up of 11 amino acids. The CDR3: CATDPWETQYF. DNA for the CDR3: TGTGCAACAGACCCCTGGGAGACCCAGTACTTC.

This clonotype has just a few counts. J is TRBJ1-6 and V is TRBV6-6, with D hard to call. Germline CDR1 reads MNHNY; CDR2 reads SVGAGI (reference sequence). V shed 6 bases and J shed 10 bases, with 13 bases lying between them. The CDR3 runs 13 residues. The CDR3 DNA follows: TGTGCCAGCAGCCACCTGGAGGACTCACCCCTCCACTTT. Translating it yields CASSHLEDSPLHF.

The chain couples TRBV4-1 to TRBJ2-7; D is ambiguous. The CDR3 has 13 amino acids. Germline V gives CDR1 MGHRA, CDR2 YSYEKL. The ends were cut back, 2 bases at V and 4 bases at J, with 9 bases in the middle. CDR3 sequence reads: CASSQQTSYEQYF. CDR3 coding DNA: TGCGCCAGCAGCCAACAGACCAGTTACGAGCAGTACTTC.

This clonotype was picked up a small number of times. The chain has TRBV5-6 and TRBJ2-1, with D unclear. The CDR3 contains 14 residues. CDR1 is SGHDT and CDR2 is YYEEEE in the germline V gene. Trimming cost V 2 bases and J 3 bases, with 9 bases left between them. For the CDR3, the DNA is TGTGCCAGCAGCTTCCCAGGCCTCTACAATGAGCAGTTCTTC. Translated: CASSFPGLYNEQFF.

A few counts support this clonotype. The chain employs TRBV9 and TRBJ2-7; 8 positions agree with TRBD2. Trimming at V came to 0 bases and at J to 4 bases, leaving 9 bases not matched to a gene. The CDR3 sequence is 16 residues long. The V gene's germline CDR1 is SGDLS and CDR2 YYNGEE. CDR3 coding DNA: TGTGCCAGCAGCGTAGGGGGACTAGGGGGATTATACGAGCAGTACTTC. This encodes CASSVGGLGGLYEQYF.

This clonotype was seen at least ten times. CDR3: CAISESIGGQETQYF. In DNA form, the CDR3 reads TGTGCCATCAGTGAGTCGATCGGGGGTCAAGAGACCCAGTACTTC. The chain joins TRBV10-3 to TRBJ2-5; tentatively, D is TRBD2 (6 bases). V dropped 0 bases and J dropped 2 bases, with 10 bases sitting between them. The CDR3 is 15 amino acids. Germline CDR1 reads ENHRY; CDR2 reads SYGVKD.

This clonotype showed up just a few times. The CDR3 bases are TGTGCCAGCAGCTTGGCAGGCCGGGCTTGGGACACTGAAGCTTTCTTT. This gives the protein CASSLAGRAWDTEAFF. The chain carries TRBV5-5 and TRBJ1-1; D is undetermined. This CDR3 is built from 16 residues. The germline CDR1 and CDR2 sequences are SGHKS and YYEKEE (reference sequence). Trimming shortened V by 0 bases and J by 3 bases, and 15 bases separated the two germline ends. Based on the CDR3 plus reference TRBV5-5 and TRBJ1-1, the full variable domain is DAGVTQSPTHLIKTRGQQVTLRCSPISGHKSVSWYQQVLGQGPQFIFQYYEKEERGRGNFPDRFSARQFPNYSSELNVNALLLGDSALYLCASSLAGRAWDTEAFFGQGTRLTVV.

This clonotype was counted a few times. The chain combines TRBV11-2 with TRBJ2-2; tentative D call: TRBD2 (5 bases). There are 15 residues in the CDR3. V was trimmed by 5 bases and J by 7 bases, leaving 17 bases between them. CDR1 is SGHAT, CDR2 FQNNGV, per germline. Here the CDR3 DNA reads TGTGCCAGCAGCACGGGAACCAACAGAAACGGGGAGCTGTTTTTT. Protein sequence: CASSTGTNRNGELFF.

The table lists this clonotype with a few counts. This rearrangement joins TRBV4-1 to TRBJ1-5; D uncertain. CDR3 size: 16 residues. The V gene's germline CDR1 is MGHRA and CDR2 YSYEKL. Trimming pared 0 bases from V and 0 bases from J, leaving 9 bases between. The DNA of the CDR3 is TGCGCCAGCAGCCAAGAAAAGGTCCGTAGCAATCAGCCCCAGCATTTT. Its protein is CASSQEKVRSNQPQHF.

V and J are TRBV7-9 and TRBJ2-1; D call uncertain. The CDR3 has 13 amino acids. CDR1 is SEHNR, CDR2 FQNEAQ, per germline (reference sequence). Trimming left V 6 bases short and J 6 bases short, with 12 bases between. CDR3 sequence reads: CASRPDAPNEQFF. The DNA for the CDR3 is TGTGCCAGCAGACCGGACGCACCCAATGAGCAGTTCTTC.

This clonotype was seen a handful of times. The rearrangement joins TRBV4-1 to TRBJ2-1; a weak D match, TRBD2 (6 bases). This CDR3 has 16 residues. Between the trimmed V and J ends, which lost 4 bases and 1 base, there was a span of 14 bases. Germline V gives CDR1 MGHRA, CDR2 YSYEKL. The CDR3 sequence: CASSLRDRQSYNEQFF. DNA for the CDR3: TGCGCCAGCAGCCTGCGGGACCGGCAGTCCTACAATGAGCAGTTCTTC.

This clonotype was seen only a few times. The chain combines TRBV7-9 with TRBJ2-1, with TRBD1 identical over 9 bases. Germline V gene sequence: CDR1 SEHNR, CDR2 FQNEAQ (reference sequence). V trimming: 4 bases; J trimming: 6 bases; junction bases outside the gene matches: 4. The CDR3 spans 14 residues. The CDR3 nucleotides are TGTGCCAGCAGCTCCGGGACAGGGCCCAATGAGCAGTTCTTC. This encodes CASSSGTGPNEQFF.

This CDR3 reads CASQRGHNEQFF. CDR3 nucleotides: TGTGCCAGCCAGCGGGGCCACAATGAGCAGTTCTTC. The V call is TRBV2, the J call TRBJ2-1; 7 bases are shared with TRBD2. This CDR3 contains 12 residues. The V segment lost 8 bases and the J segment 5 bases; nucleotides outside the gene matches: 3. Germline lookup yields CDR1 SNHLY and CDR2 FYNNEI.